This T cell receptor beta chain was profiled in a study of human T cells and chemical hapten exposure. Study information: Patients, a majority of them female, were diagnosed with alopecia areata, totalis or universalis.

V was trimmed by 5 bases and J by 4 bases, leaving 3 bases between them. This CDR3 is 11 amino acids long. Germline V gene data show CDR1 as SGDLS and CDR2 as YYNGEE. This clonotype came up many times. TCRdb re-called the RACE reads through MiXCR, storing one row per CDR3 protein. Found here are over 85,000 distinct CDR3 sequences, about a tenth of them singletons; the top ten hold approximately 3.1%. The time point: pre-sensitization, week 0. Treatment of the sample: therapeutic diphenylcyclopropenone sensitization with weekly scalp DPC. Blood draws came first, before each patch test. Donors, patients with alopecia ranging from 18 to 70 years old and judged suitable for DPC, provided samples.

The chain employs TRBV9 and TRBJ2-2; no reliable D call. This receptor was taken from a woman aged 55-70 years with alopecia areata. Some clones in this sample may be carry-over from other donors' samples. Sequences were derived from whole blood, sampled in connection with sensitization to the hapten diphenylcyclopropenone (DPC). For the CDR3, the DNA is TGTGCCAGCAGTCGCACCGGGGAGCTGTTTTTT. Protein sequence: CASSRTGELFF. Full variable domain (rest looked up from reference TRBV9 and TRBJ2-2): DSGVTQTPKHLITATGQRVTLRCSPRSGDLSVYWYQQSLDQGLQFLIQYYNGEERAKGNILERFSAQQFPDLHSELNLSSLELGDSALYFCASSRTGELFFGEGSRLTVL.